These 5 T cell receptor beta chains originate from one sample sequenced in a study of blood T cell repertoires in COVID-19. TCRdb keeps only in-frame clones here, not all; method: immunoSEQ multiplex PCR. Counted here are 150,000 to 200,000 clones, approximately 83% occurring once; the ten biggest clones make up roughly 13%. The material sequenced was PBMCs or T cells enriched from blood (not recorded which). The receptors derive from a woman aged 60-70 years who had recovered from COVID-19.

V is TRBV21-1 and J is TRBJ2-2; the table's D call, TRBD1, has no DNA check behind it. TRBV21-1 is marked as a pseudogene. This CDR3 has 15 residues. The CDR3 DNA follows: TGTGCCAGCAGCTCTCCAGGGGGGTGCACCGGGGAGCTGTTTTTT. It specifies CASSSPGGCTGELFF.

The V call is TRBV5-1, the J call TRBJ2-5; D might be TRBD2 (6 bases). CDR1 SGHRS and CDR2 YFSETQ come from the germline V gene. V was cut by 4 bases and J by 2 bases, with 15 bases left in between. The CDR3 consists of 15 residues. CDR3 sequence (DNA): TGCGCCAGCAGCCTGGGGACTTCATATCAAGAGACCCAGTACTTC. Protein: CASSLGTSYQETQYF.

As DNA, the CDR3 is TGTGCCAGCAGCCGGGACAGGGTGCAGTCGGCCCTCCACTTT. As protein: CASSRDRVQSALHF. The J gene is TRBJ1-6, the V gene TRBV9, with 9 bases fitting TRBD1. This CDR3 comprises 14 residues. V dropped 4 bases and J dropped 14; count of bases not matched to a gene: 10. Per germline, CDR1 SGDLS and CDR2 YYNGEE.

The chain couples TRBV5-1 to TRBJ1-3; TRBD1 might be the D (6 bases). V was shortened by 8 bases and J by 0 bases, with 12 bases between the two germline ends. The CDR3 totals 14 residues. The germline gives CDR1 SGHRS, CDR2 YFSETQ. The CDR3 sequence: CASAQDSSGNTIYF. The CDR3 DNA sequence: TGCGCCAGTGCTCAGGACAGCTCTGGAAACACCATATATTTT.

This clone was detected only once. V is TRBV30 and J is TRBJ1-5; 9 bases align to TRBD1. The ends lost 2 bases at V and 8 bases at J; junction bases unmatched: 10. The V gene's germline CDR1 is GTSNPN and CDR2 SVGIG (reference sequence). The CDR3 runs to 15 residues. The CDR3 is CAWSPAGTGLEPQHF. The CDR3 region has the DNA TGTGCCTGGAGTCCCGCCGGGACAGGGCTGGAGCCCCAGCATTTT.